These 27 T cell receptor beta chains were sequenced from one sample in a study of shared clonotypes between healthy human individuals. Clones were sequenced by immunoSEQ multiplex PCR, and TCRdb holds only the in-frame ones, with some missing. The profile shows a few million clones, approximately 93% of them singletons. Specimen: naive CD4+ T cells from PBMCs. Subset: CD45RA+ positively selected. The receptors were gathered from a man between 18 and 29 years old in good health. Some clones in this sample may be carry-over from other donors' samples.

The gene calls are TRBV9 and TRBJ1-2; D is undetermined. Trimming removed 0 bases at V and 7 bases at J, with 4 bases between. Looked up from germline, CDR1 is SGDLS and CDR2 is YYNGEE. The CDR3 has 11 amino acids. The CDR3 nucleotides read TGTGCCAGCAGCGTAGGCTCTGGCTACACCTTC. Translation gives CASSVGSGYTF.

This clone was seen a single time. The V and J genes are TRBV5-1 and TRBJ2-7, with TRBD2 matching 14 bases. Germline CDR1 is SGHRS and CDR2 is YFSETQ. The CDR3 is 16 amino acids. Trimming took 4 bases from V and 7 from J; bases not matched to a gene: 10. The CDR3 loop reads CASSPGLAGVGREQYF. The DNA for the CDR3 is TGCGCCAGCAGCCCGGGACTAGCGGGAGTAGGTAGAGAGCAGTACTTC.

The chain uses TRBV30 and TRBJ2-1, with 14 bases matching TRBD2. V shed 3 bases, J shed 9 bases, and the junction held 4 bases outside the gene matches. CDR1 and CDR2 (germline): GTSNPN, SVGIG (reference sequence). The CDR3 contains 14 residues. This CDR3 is CAWRGLAGAGEQFF. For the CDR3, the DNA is TGTGCCTGGAGGGGACTAGCGGGAGCGGGTGAGCAGTTCTTC.

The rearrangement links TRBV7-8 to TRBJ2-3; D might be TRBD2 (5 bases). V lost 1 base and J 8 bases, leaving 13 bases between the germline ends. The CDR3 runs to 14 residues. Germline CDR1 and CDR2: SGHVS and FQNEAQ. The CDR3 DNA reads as TGTGCCAGCAGCTTAGAAGGTCGGGCGGGTACGCAGTATTTT. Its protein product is CASSLEGRAGTQYF.

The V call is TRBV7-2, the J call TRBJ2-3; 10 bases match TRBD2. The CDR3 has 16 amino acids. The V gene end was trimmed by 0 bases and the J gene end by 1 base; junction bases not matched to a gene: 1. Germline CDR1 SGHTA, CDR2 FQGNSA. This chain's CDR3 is CASSLAGTSGTDTQYF. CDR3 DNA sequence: TGTGCCAGCAGCTTAGCGGGGACTAGCGGCACAGATACGCAGTATTTT.

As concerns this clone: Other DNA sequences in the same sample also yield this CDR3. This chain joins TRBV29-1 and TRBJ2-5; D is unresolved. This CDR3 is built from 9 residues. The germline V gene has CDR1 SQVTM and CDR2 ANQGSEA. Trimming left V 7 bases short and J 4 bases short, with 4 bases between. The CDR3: CSAGETQYF. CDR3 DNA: TGCAGCGCGGGAGAGACCCAGTACTTC.

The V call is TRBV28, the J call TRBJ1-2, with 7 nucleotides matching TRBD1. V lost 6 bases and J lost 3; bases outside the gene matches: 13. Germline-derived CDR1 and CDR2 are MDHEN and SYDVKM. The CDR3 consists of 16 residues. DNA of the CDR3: TGTGCCAGCAGCCCAAGAGGGACAGTGAATGACTATGGCTACACCTTC. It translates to CASSPRGTVNDYGYTF.

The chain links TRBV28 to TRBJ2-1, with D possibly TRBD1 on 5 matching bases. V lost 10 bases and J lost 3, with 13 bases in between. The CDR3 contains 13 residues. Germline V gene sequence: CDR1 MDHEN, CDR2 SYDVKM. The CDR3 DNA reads TGTGCCACCTCCAGGGCTAACTACAATGAGCAGTTCTTC. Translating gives CATSRANYNEQFF. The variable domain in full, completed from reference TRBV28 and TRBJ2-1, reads DVKVTQSSRYLVKRTGEKVFLECVQDMDHENMFWYRQDPGLGLRLIYFSYDVKMKEKGDIPEGYSVSREKKERFSLILESASTNQTSMYLCATSRANYNEQFFGPGTRLTVL.

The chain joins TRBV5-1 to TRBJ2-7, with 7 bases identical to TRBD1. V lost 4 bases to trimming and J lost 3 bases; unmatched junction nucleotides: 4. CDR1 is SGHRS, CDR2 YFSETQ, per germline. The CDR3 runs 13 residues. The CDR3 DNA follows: TGCGCCAGCAGCCAGGGGGACAGCTACGAGCAGTACTTC. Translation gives CASSQGDSYEQYF.

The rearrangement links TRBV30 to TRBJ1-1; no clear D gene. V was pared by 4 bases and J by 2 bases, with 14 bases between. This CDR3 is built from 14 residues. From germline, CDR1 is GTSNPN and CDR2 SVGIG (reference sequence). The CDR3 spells CAWTGARLNTEAFF. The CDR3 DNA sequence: TGTGCCTGGACAGGCGCACGACTAAACACTGAAGCTTTCTTT.

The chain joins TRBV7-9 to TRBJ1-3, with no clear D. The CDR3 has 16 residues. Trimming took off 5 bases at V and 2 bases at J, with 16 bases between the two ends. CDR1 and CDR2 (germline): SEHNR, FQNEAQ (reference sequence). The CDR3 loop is CASSPTYTSPGNTIYF. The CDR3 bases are TGTGCCAGCAGCCCGACGTACACCTCCCCTGGAAACACCATATATTTT.

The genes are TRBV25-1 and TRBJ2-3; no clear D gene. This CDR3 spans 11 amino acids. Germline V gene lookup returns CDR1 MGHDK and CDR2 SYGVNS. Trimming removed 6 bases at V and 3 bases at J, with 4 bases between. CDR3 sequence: CASRGTDTQYF. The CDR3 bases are TGTGCCAGCAGGGGGACAGATACGCAGTATTTT.

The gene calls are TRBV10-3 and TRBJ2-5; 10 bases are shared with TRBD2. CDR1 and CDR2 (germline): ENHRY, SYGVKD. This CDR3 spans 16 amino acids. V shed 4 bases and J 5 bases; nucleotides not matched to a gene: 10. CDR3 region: CAISAAPSGGGETQYF. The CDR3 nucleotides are TGTGCCATCAGTGCCGCTCCTAGCGGGGGCGGGGAGACCCAGTACTTC.

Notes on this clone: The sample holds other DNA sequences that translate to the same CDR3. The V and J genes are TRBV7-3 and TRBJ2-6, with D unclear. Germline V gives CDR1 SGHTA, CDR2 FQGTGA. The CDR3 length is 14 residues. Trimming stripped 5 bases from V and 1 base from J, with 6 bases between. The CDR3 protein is CASSASSGANVLTF. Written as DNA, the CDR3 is TGTGCCAGCAGCGCGAGTTCTGGGGCCAACGTCCTGACTTTC.

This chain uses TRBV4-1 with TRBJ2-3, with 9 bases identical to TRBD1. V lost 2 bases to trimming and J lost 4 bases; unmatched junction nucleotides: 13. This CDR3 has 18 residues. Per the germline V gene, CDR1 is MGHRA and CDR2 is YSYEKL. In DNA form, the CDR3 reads TGCGCCAGCAGCCAAAGGGACAGGGTTACGTCGGTAGCAGATACGCAGTATTTT. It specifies CASSQRDRVTSVADTQYF.

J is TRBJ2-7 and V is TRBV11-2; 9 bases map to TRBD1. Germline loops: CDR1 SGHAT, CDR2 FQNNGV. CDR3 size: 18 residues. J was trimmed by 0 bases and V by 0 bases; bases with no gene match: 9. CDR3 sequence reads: CASSLEPGQGPLSYEQYF. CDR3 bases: TGTGCCAGCAGCTTAGAGCCGGGACAGGGACCCCTCTCCTACGAGCAGTACTTC.

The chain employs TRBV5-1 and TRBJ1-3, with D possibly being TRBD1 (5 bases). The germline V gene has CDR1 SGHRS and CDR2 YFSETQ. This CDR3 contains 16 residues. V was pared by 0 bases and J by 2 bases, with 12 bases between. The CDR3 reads CASSLVGPGAGNTIYF. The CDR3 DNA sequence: TGCGCCAGCAGCTTGGTGGGACCCGGAGCTGGAAACACCATATATTTT.

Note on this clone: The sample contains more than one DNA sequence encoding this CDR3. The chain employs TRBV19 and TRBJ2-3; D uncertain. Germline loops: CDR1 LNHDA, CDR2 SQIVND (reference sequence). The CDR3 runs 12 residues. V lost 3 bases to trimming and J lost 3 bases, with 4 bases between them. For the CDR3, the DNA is TGTGCCAGTAGTATTAGAACAGATACGCAGTATTTT. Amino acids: CASSIRTDTQYF.

CDR3 residues: CASRATSGRAGDTQYF. CDR3 coding DNA: TGTGCCAGCAGGGCGACTAGCGGGAGGGCCGGTGATACGCAGTATTTT. V gene TRBV27 combines with J gene TRBJ2-3; 14 bases line up with TRBD2. Germline values: CDR1 MNHEY, CDR2 SMNVEV (reference sequence). The J segment lost 6 bases and the V segment lost 6 bases, leaving 8 bases of the junction unmatched. The CDR3 extends over 16 amino acids.

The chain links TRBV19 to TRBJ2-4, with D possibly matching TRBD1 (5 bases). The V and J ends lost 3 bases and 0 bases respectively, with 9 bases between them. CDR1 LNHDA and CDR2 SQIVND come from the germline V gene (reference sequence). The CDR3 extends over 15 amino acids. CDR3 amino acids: CASSIDQGAKNIQYF. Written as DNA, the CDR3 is TGTGCCAGTAGTATTGATCAGGGAGCCAAAAACATTCAGTACTTC.

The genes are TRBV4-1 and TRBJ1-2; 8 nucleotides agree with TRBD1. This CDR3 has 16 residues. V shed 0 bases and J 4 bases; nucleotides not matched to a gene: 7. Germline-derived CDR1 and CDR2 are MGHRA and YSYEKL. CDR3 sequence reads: CASSQDADRAGYGYTF. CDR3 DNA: TGCGCCAGCAGCCAAGATGCGGACAGGGCCGGCTATGGCTACACCTTC.

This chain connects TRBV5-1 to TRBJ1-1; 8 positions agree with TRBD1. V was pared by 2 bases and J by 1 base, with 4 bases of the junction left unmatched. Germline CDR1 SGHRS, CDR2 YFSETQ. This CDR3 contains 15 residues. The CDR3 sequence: CASSFIQGANTEAFF. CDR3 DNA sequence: TGCGCCAGCAGCTTTATTCAGGGGGCGAACACTGAAGCTTTCTTT.

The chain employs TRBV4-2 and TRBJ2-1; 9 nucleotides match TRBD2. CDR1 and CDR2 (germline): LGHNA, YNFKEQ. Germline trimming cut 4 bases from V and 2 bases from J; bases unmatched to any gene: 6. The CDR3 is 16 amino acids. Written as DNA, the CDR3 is TGTGCCAGCAGCCGTACAAGGACTAGCGCCTACAATGAGCAGTTCTTC. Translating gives CASSRTRTSAYNEQFF.

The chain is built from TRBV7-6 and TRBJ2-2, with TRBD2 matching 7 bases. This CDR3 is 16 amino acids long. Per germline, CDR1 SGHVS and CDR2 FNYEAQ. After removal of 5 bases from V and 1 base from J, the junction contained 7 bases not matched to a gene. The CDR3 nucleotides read TGTGCCAGCAGCCTCTTAGGCGGGAGGAACACCGGGGAGCTGTTTTTT. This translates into CASSLLGGRNTGELFF.

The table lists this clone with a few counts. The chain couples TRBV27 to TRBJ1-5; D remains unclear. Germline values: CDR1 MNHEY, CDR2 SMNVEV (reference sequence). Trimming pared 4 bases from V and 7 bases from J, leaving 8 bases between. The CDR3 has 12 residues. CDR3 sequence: CASSSHGQPQHF. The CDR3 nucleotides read TGTGCCAGCAGTTCCCATGGGCAGCCCCAGCATTTT.

As DNA, the CDR3 is TGTGCCAGCAGTATCACCGTCTACGAGCAGTACTTC. It codes for CASSITVYEQYF. The chain recombines TRBV6-6 with TRBJ2-7; D is undetermined. V dropped 5 bases and J dropped 3 bases, with 8 bases sitting between them. The germline CDR1 and CDR2 sequences are MNHNY and SVGAGI (reference sequence). The CDR3 length is 12 residues.

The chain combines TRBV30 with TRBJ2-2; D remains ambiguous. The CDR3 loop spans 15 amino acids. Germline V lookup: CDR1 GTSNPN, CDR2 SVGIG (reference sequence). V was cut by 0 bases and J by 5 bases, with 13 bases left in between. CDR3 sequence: CAWSVVSLGTGELFF. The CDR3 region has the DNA TGTGCCTGGAGTGTAGTGTCCTTGGGGACCGGGGAGCTGTTTTTT.